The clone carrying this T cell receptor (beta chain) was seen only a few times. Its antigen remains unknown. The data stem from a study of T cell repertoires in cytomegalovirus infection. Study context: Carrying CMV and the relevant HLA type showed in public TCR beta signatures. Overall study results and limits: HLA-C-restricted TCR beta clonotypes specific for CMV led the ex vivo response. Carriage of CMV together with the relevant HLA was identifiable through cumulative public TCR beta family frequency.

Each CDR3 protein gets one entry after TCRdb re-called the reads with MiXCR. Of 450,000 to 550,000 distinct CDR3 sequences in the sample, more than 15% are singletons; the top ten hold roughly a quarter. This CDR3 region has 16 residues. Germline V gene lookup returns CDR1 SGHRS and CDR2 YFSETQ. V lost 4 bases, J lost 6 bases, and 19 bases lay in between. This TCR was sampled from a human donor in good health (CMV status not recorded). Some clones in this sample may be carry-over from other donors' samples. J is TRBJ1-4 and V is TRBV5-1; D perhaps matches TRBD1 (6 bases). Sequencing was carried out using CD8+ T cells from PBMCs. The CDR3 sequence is CASSPSTGMVYEKLFF. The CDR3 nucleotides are TGCGCCAGCAGCCCATCAACAGGGATGGTTTATGAAAAACTGTTTTTT.